Listed here are 17 T cell receptor beta chains from one sample, sequenced in a study of T-cell reconstitution after alpha-beta-depleted transplantation in children. Unique molecular identifiers were incorporated when the TCRbeta library was constructed. TCRdb redid the calling of the PCR reads with MiXCR, one entry per CDR3 protein. The sample holds roughly 200,000 distinct CDR3 sequences; about a tenth are singletons and the top ten take approximately 28%. Sequenced material: PBMCs, taken before TCRalphabeta/CD19-depleted stem cell transplant. Every receptor here comes from a child under two years old with acute myeloid leukemia, due to receive a stem cell transplant.

Of note for this clonotype: This may be a read error: a much more frequent sequence differs by one nucleotide. The DNA of the CDR3 is TGTGCCAGCTCACCAGGCAGAGATAATAAGCAGTTCTTC. Residues: CASSPGRDNKQFF. This chain connects TRBV18 to TRBJ2-1; D is undetermined. V was pared by 2 bases and J by 11 bases, with 13 bases between. The CDR3 is 13 amino acids. Germline CDR1 and CDR2: KGHSH and LQKENI.

This clonotype occurred many times. This chain uses TRBV6-5 with TRBJ2-1, with a possible D match to TRBD1 (5 bases). This CDR3 has 16 amino acids. Trimming stripped 6 bases from V and 6 bases from J, with 21 bases between. Germline V gene data show CDR1 as MNHEY and CDR2 as SVGAGI. Here the CDR3 reads CASRPATRVVTNEQFF. CDR3 DNA sequence: TGTGCCAGCAGGCCCGCGACCAGGGTGGTTACCAATGAGCAGTTCTTC.

This clonotype showed up many times. The rearrangement uses TRBV2 and TRBJ2-5; D remains unclear. Germline V gives CDR1 SNHLY, CDR2 FYNNEI. CDR3 size: 11 residues. V was clipped by 6 bases and J by 3 bases, with 5 bases between them. The CDR3 DNA sequence: TGTGCCAGCAGGGATGAAGAGACCCAGTACTTC. This encodes CASRDEETQYF.

This clonotype was seen a single time. A much bigger clone sits one base away, suggesting this may be a read error. CDR3 nucleotides: TGTGCCGGCAGCACTCCGGGGGGCAATCAGCCCCAGCATTTT. Its translation is CAGSTPGGNQPQHF. The chain is built from TRBV25-1 and TRBJ1-5; D may be TRBD1 (5 bases). This CDR3 region has 14 residues. CDR1 and CDR2 (germline): MGHDK, SYGVNS.

This clonotype was recorded many times. The CDR3 DNA sequence: TGTGCCAGCAGCCCTCATCCCGGGCCCCATCAGCCCCAGCATTTT. It yields the protein CASSPHPGPHQPQHF. This chain connects TRBV28 to TRBJ1-5; D gene unclear. V was shortened by 6 bases and J by 5 bases, with 17 bases between the two germline ends. From germline, CDR1 is MDHEN and CDR2 SYDVKM. This CDR3 has 15 residues.

The chain couples TRBV30 to TRBJ2-2, with 10 bases matching TRBD2. CDR1 is GTSNPN, CDR2 SVGIG, per germline (reference sequence). The CDR3 runs to 20 residues. The ends lost 2 bases at V and 6 bases at J; junction bases unmatched: 21. Here the CDR3 DNA reads TGTGCCTGGAGTCTCCTCAGCGGGAGGGCCCTAATCAGGACCCCCGGGGAGCTGTTTTTT. Its translation is CAWSLLSGRALIRTPGELFF.

This clonotype was recorded many times. The chain has TRBV20-1 and TRBJ2-7; TRBD1 matches at 8 bases. Germline-derived CDR1 and CDR2 are DFQATT and SNEGSKA (reference sequence). J was trimmed by 4 bases and V by 3 bases; bases with no gene match: 8. The length of the CDR3 is 14 residues. CDR3 amino acids: CSASRTGSPYEQYF. The DNA of the CDR3 is TGCAGTGCTAGTCGGACAGGGTCCCCTTACGAGCAGTACTTC.

Many counts were recorded for this clonotype. The chain is built from TRBV29-1 and TRBJ1-5; D not resolved. Trimming left V 6 bases short and J 3 bases short, with 15 bases between. Germline CDR1 is SQVTM and CDR2 is ANQGSEA. This CDR3 has 14 residues. The CDR3 nucleotides are TGCAGCGTCAACCTGGCAGGATCCAATCAGCCCCAGCATTTT. Encoded protein: CSVNLAGSNQPQHF. Variable domain in full (rest from reference TRBV29-1 and TRBJ1-5): SAVISQKPSRDICQRGTSLTIQCQVDSQVTMMFWYRQQPGQSLTLIATANQGSEATYESGFVIDKFPISRPNLTFSTLTVSNMSPEDSSIYLCSVNLAGSNQPQHFGDGTRLSIL.

CDR3 loop: CASSPRQEGSGNTIYF. The CDR3 nucleotides are TGTGCCAGCTCACCACGACAGGAGGGGTCTGGAAACACCATATATTTT. The rearrangement links TRBV18 to TRBJ1-3, with D perhaps matching TRBD1 (6 bases). The V gene lost 1 base and the J gene lost 1 base, with 11 bases spanning the gap. Looked up from germline, CDR1 is KGHSH and CDR2 is LQKENI. CDR3 length equals 16 residues.

V is TRBV9 and J is TRBJ2-5; D gene uncertain. Per the germline V gene, CDR1 is SGDLS and CDR2 is YYNGEE. Trimming cost V 0 bases and J 4 bases, with 10 bases left between them. The CDR3 has 14 amino acids. The CDR3: CASSVGPRAETQYF. CDR3 in DNA: TGTGCCAGCAGCGTAGGCCCTAGAGCAGAGACCCAGTACTTC.

The chain has TRBV4-2 and TRBJ2-7; D perhaps matches TRBD1 (6 bases). The germline V gene has CDR1 LGHNA and CDR2 YNFKEQ. The CDR3 sequence is 13 residues long. V was shortened by 3 bases and J by 7 bases, with 13 bases between the two germline ends. The CDR3: CASSQDSLREQYF. Here the CDR3 DNA reads TGTGCCAGCAGCCAGGACAGTTTACGGGAGCAGTACTTC.

This clonotype appeared many times. The rearrangement links TRBV4-2 to TRBJ2-7; no definite D call. In germline, CDR1 is LGHNA, CDR2 YNFKEQ. The V end lost 0 bases, the J end lost 2 bases, and 11 bases lay between the germline ends. This CDR3 has 15 amino acids. CDR3 DNA sequence: TGTGCCAGCAGCCAAGATGCTAGGAGACCCTACGAGCAGTACTTC. It yields the protein CASSQDARRPYEQYF.

This clonotype has a count of ten or more. J is TRBJ2-2 and V is TRBV11-2; 8 positions agree with TRBD2. Germline CDR1 reads SGHAT; CDR2 reads FQNNGV. Germline trimming cut 0 bases from V and 6 bases from J; bases unmatched to any gene: 6. This CDR3 is built from 16 residues. The CDR3 reads CASSLDVGTRAGELFF. The CDR3 DNA is TGTGCCAGCAGCTTAGATGTGGGGACTAGGGCCGGGGAGCTGTTTTTT. Using reference TRBV11-2 and TRBJ2-2 for the parts outside the CDR3, the full variable domain is EAGVAQSPRYKIIEKRQSVAFWCNPISGHATLYWYQQILGQGPKLLIQFQNNGVVDDSQLPKDRFSAERLKGVDSTLKIQPAKLEDSAVYLCASSLDVGTRAGELFFGEGSRLTVL.

Ten or more counts support this clonotype. The V gene is TRBV20-1, the J gene TRBJ2-7; TRBD1 or TRBD2 may be the D gene (6 bases each). The CDR3 is made up of 15 amino acids. V was trimmed by 3 bases and J by 1 base, leaving 16 bases between them. Germline CDR1 DFQATT, CDR2 SNEGSKA (reference sequence). CDR3 sequence: CSASPRRGLSYEQYF. The DNA for the CDR3 is TGCAGTGCTAGCCCGCGCCGGGGGCTATCCTACGAGCAGTACTTC.

This clonotype was detected many times. The chain has TRBV11-2 and TRBJ2-1, with D tentatively TRBD2 (7 bases). V dropped 0 bases and J dropped 7 bases, with 16 bases sitting between them. The CDR3 has 16 residues. CDR1 is SGHAT and CDR2 is FQNNGV in the germline V gene. DNA for the CDR3: TGTGCCAGCAGCTTAGATCAGGCGGGGGCAGTTAATGAGCAGTTCTTC. It is translated as CASSLDQAGAVNEQFF.

This clonotype was recorded at least ten times. The chain uses TRBV27 and TRBJ1-1; no definite D call. Germline-derived CDR1 and CDR2 are MNHEY and SMNVEV (reference sequence). V shed 7 bases and J shed 0 bases, with 9 bases lying between them. CDR3 length: 13 amino acids. In DNA, the CDR3 is TGTGCCAGCACAGCGGGCCTGAACACTGAAGCTTTCTTT. It specifies CASTAGLNTEAFF.

This clonotype was counted ten times or more. The rearrangement links TRBV5-1 to TRBJ1-1; D is unclear. CDR1 and CDR2 from the germline V gene are SGHRS and YFSETQ. V was cut by 5 bases and J by 1 base, with 18 bases left in between. The CDR3 is 16 amino acids. In nucleotides, the CDR3 is TGCGCCAGCAGTCCTATTCCCCGGGGAGAGAACACTGAAGCTTTCTTT. Its protein product is CASSPIPRGENTEAFF.